This T cell receptor (beta chain) came from a study of blood T cell repertoires in COVID-19 (dated by TCRdb to about 2020). Regarding the complete study: Collaborator samples came from the United States, Italy and Spain and covered acute and convalescent phases of COVID-19. Deeply sampled blood TCRbeta repertoires from subjects exposed to, actively infected with, or recovered from COVID-19 were included in the dataset. A freely available public database, intended as a resource for researchers studying the immune response to SARS-CoV-2, is where the repertoires were released. Nearly every sample came with metadata listing a de-identified subject ID, COVID-19 status, age in years and sex. Samples came from the ongoing ImmuneRACE study (first 160 participants) plus 1,254 subjects from 6 global collaborators. The prospective study material was composed of cDNA or gDNA derived from T cells, B-cell-depleted T cells, or PBMCs. HLA class I and class II types, where available, came from metadata supplied by the sample provider rather than from assay-based typing.

The immunoSEQ Assay, a bias-controlled multiplex PCR, was used to amplify TCRbeta CDR3 regions from genomic DNA. In the original analysis: The number of nucleated cells in each sample was estimated by amplification of reference gene primers within the assay. To quantify the absolute abundance of each unique TCRbeta CDR3 rearrangement, sequence reads were collapsed and filtered. For each sample, productive Simpson clonality was calculated as the square root of Simpson's diversity index across productive rearrangements. Here the immuneACCESS table is served through TCRdb, limited to in-frame sequences with V and J called. Missing clones are a known gap in these copies; in checked studies unresolved V genes cover under half, and the rest lacks a known reason. V, J and clone size are those of that table, while D and trimming were read from the DNA. The table for this sample lists over 200,000 clones; 85% to 90% of them were counted only once. The biggest ten clones account for approximately 16% of the sample.

To note about this clone: No antigen is known for it. No clone much larger than this one lies a single base away; base qualities are absent.

In the prospective study, participants were roughly 18 to 100 years old, resided in about two dozen geographic areas of the United States, and were enrolled through a virtual design. In the prospective study, participants were assigned to cohorts based on the clinical history participants reported in a screening survey and a study questionnaire. Exposed participants had been in contact with someone with a PCR-confirmed or clinician-diagnosed COVID-19 case within 2 weeks of study entry. In the prospective study, mobile phlebotomists collected whole blood, serum and a nasopharyngeal or oropharyngeal swab from each participant. Additional blood draws and questionnaires over a roughly two-month period could optionally be provided by prospective study participants. Before DNA extraction, prospective study blood samples were shipped either frozen or at room temperature. Including the terminal cysteine and phenylalanine, the CDR3 comprises 15 residues. The DNA shown is the 45-base CDR3, in frame from base 1. V and J lose 4 bases and 0 bases, and a span of 12 bases separates them. CDR1 and CDR2 were assigned from the germline V gene (reference sequence) as LGHDT and YNNKEL.

Points the paper makes about the study in general: The quantity of clinical and demographic metadata differed by source and by participant and was supplied without curation.

This clonotype was obtained from a man aged 30 to 45 who had been exposed to COVID-19. The sample taken for sequencing was PBMCs or T cells enriched from blood (not recorded which). The chain joins TRBV3-1 (or the pseudogene TRBV3-2) to TRBJ2-5, with TRBD2 perhaps the D gene, on 5 matching bases. The CDR3 corresponds to CASSPPGMDQETQYF. The bases are TGTGCCAGCAGCCCCCCCGGGATGGACCAAGAGACCCAGTACTTC.